The 25 T cell receptor beta chains listed next were all sequenced from one sample in a study of CD8 T cells in Susac syndrome. RNA amounts of roughly 0.5 to 1 ug underwent reverse transcription with random hexamers. MiXCR, run by TCRdb on the immunoSEQ multiplex PCR reads, gives a single entry per CDR3 protein. In the table there are 150,000 to 190,000 distinct CDR3 sequences, around 96% of which are singletons. Sequencing used CD4+ T cells from PBMCs. The receptors stem from a human donor with Susac syndrome.

The chain employs TRBV20-1 and TRBJ2-3, with 9 bases fitting TRBD2. The J segment lost 2 bases and the V segment lost 5 bases, leaving 8 bases of the junction unmatched. This CDR3 is 15 amino acids long. Germline assignment: CDR1 DFQATT and CDR2 SNEGSKA (reference sequence). In nucleotides, the CDR3 is TGCAGTGCTCTCTGGCGGGGGGGAGCCACAGATACGCAGTATTTT. Amino acid sequence: CSALWRGGATDTQYF.

V is TRBV29-1 and J is TRBJ2-1, with a possible D match to TRBD2 (7 bases). CDR1 is SQVTM, CDR2 ANQGSEA, per germline. CDR3 size: 14 residues. Trimming removed 4 bases at V and 6 bases at J, with 16 bases between. The CDR3 nucleotides read TGCAGCGTTGTTGCGGCGGGGGCCGGCAATGAGCAGTTCTTC. Translated, it gives CSVVAAGAGNEQFF.

The chain couples TRBV7-9 to TRBJ2-3; 13 bases are shared with TRBD2. The CDR3 is 17 amino acids. V gave up 5 bases and J gave up 1 base; unmatched junction bases: 6. Germline-derived CDR1 and CDR2 are SEHNR and FQNEAQ (reference sequence). CDR3 protein: CASSPGTSGTGTDTQYF. CDR3 in DNA: TGTGCCAGCAGCCCGGGGACTAGCGGGACTGGCACAGATACGCAGTATTTT. Based on the CDR3 plus reference TRBV7-9 and TRBJ2-3, the full variable domain is DTGVSQNPRHKITKRGQNVTFRCDPISEHNRLYWYRQTLGQGPEFLTYFQNEAQLEKSRLLSDRFSAERPKGSFSTLEIQRTEQGDSAMYLCASSPGTSGTGTDTQYFGPGTRLTVL.

Written as DNA, the CDR3 is TGCGCCAGCAGCTTGGAGAGGGTCCGGGATACGCAGTATTTT. It encodes CASSLERVRDTQYF. The chain employs TRBV5-1 and TRBJ2-3, with a tentative D call TRBD2 (5 bases). Between the trimmed V and J ends, which lost 0 bases and 6 bases, there was a span of 11 bases. This CDR3 comprises 14 residues. Germline V gene lookup returns CDR1 SGHRS and CDR2 YFSETQ.

J is TRBJ2-3 and V is TRBV12-3 or TRBV12-4, with D unclear. Trimming removed 2 bases from V and 7 bases from J, with 4 bases in between. The CDR3 sequence is 11 residues long. CDR3 loop: CASSLKNTQYF. As DNA, the CDR3 is TGTGCCAGCAGTTTAAAGAATACGCAGTATTTT.

The rearrangement links TRBV3-1 to TRBJ1-6; no clear D. The CDR3 totals 12 residues. Germline V gene data show CDR1 as LGHDT and CDR2 as YNNKEL (reference sequence). Trimming removed 10 bases at V and 13 bases at J, with 17 bases between. The CDR3 nucleotides are TGTGCCACCTCATCGGAGGGTCTCCCCCTCCACTTT. This gives the protein CATSSEGLPLHF.

The rearrangement joins TRBV14 to TRBJ1-5; no reliable D call. Germline loops: CDR1 SGHDN, CDR2 FVKESK. The V gene lost 1 base and the J gene lost 4 bases, with 11 bases spanning the gap. The CDR3 sequence is 15 residues long. The CDR3 DNA is TGTGCCAGCAGCCAAGCGGGATCGCTGAATCAGCCCCAGCATTTT. Translation: CASSQAGSLNQPQHF.

The CDR3 DNA reads as TGCGCCAGCAGCTTGGGGACAGGGTACGAGCAGTACTTC. This encodes CASSLGTGYEQYF. The rearrangement links TRBV5-1 to TRBJ2-7; 8 nucleotides agree with TRBD1. CDR1 is SGHRS and CDR2 is YFSETQ in the germline V gene. Germline trimming cut 0 bases from V and 4 bases from J; bases unmatched to any gene: 0. The CDR3 has 13 residues.

This clonotype was seen a single time. The chain combines TRBV29-1 with TRBJ1-2, with D possibly matching TRBD1 (6 bases). Germline-derived CDR1 and CDR2 are SQVTM and ANQGSEA. The V and J ends lost 4 bases and 0 bases respectively, with 9 bases between them. The CDR3 runs to 13 residues. The CDR3 DNA is TGCAGCGTTGGGACAGATTCTAACTATGGCTACACCTTC. This encodes CSVGTDSNYGYTF.

The chain recombines TRBV11-2 with TRBJ2-3, with 9 bases that match TRBD1. Germline V gene data show CDR1 as SGHAT and CDR2 as FQNNGV. This CDR3 region has 16 residues. The V gene end was trimmed by 4 bases and the J gene end by 4 bases; junction bases not matched to a gene: 9. In nucleotides, the CDR3 is TGTGCCAGCAGCTCTTTCCCCGGGACAGGGTCAGATACGCAGTATTTT. Its translation is CASSSFPGTGSDTQYF.

About this clonotype: The conserved final phenylalanine or tryptophan is absent from the CDR3, which likely points to a read error. The V call is TRBV3-1, the J call TRBJ1-6, with D uncertain. V lost 10 bases and J lost 13, with 17 bases in between. CDR1 LGHDT and CDR2 YNNKEL come from the germline V gene (reference sequence). The CDR3 sequence is 12 residues long. The CDR3 sequence is CATSSEGLPLHL. The CDR3 region has the DNA TGTGCCACCTCATCGGAGGGTCTCCCCCTCCACCTT.

The gene calls are TRBV29-1 and TRBJ1-1, with D perhaps matching TRBD1 (5 bases). This CDR3 contains 12 residues. Germline values: CDR1 SQVTM, CDR2 ANQGSEA. Trimming cost V 4 bases and J 10 bases, with 16 bases left between them. CDR3 residues: CSVGERGDVAFF. CDR3 nucleotides: TGCAGCGTTGGGGAGAGAGGGGACGTAGCTTTCTTT. Together with reference TRBV29-1 and TRBJ1-1, the CDR3 gives the full variable domain: SAVISQKPSRDICQRGTSLTIQCQVDSQVTMMFWYRQQPGQSLTLIATANQGSEATYESGFVIDKFPISRPNLTFSTLTVSNMSPEDSSIYLCSVGERGDVAFFGQGTRLTVV.

In DNA form, the CDR3 reads TGTGCCAGCAAAAGCACTGACACCGGGGAGCTGTTTTTT. It is translated as CASKSTDTGELFF. The chain uses TRBV2 and TRBJ2-2; D is unclear. This CDR3 spans 13 amino acids. The V end was cut by 7 bases, the J end by 3 bases, with 9 bases between. The germline V gene has CDR1 SNHLY and CDR2 FYNNEI.

The V gene is TRBV29-1, the J gene TRBJ1-1, with 7 bases fitting TRBD1. CDR1 is SQVTM, CDR2 ANQGSEA, per germline. The CDR3 is 14 residues long. J gave up 1 base and V 7 bases, and 9 bases lay outside the gene matches. The CDR3 here is CSANRDSANTEAFF. The DNA of the CDR3 is TGCAGCGCCAACCGGGACAGCGCGAACACTGAAGCTTTCTTT.

V is TRBV21-1 and J is TRBJ2-7; no DNA check was done on the table's D call, TRBD1. TRBV21-1 is marked as a pseudogene. This CDR3 has 16 amino acids. For the CDR3, the DNA is TGTGCCAGCAGCAAAGCGCTAGAGACAGGGGGACACGAGCAGTACTTC. It is translated as CASSKALETGGHEQYF.

The genes are TRBV25-1 and TRBJ1-4; D not certain. The V end was cut by 4 bases, the J end by 10 bases, with 13 bases between. The CDR3 consists of 13 residues. Germline loops: CDR1 MGHDK, CDR2 SYGVNS. The CDR3 reads CASSGTSRGKLFF. The CDR3 DNA sequence: TGTGCCAGCAGTGGGACTTCGAGAGGAAAACTGTTTTTT.

The chain couples TRBV19 to TRBJ1-5; 7 nucleotides align to TRBD1. V shed 6 bases and J 5 bases; nucleotides not matched to a gene: 4. The CDR3 is 13 residues long. Germline CDR1 is LNHDA and CDR2 is SQIVND (reference sequence). CDR3 bases: TGTGCCAGTAGGTGGGACAGAGATCAGCCCCAGCATTTT. Its translation: CASRWDRDQPQHF.

V usage is TRBV6-2 or TRBV6-3 and J usage is TRBJ2-7, with 10 nucleotides matching TRBD1. V shed 8 bases, J shed 1 base, and the junction held 5 bases outside the gene matches. Germline V lookup: CDR1 MNHEY, CDR2 SVGEGT. This CDR3 comprises 14 residues. CDR3 nucleotides: TGTGCCAGCTGCGGGACAGGGGTTTCCTACGAGCAGTACTTC. Translated: CASCGTGVSYEQYF.

The V and J genes are TRBV23-1 and TRBJ1-6; D may be TRBD1 (5 bases). TRBV23-1 is an open reading frame whose function is uncertain. Trimming removed 1 base at V and 10 bases at J, with 23 bases between. The CDR3 runs to 18 residues. The DNA for the CDR3 is TGCGCCAGCAGTCAATTGAGAGCGGACAAGGCGATTGAATCACCCCTCCACTTT. Protein: CASSQLRADKAIESPLHF.

The chain's CDR3 is CASSPPNSGGRLYF. In DNA, the CDR3 is TGTGCCAGCAGCCCTCCGAATTCAGGGGGTCGGTTGTATTTT. This chain connects TRBV9 to TRBJ2-3, with TRBD1 matching over 7 bases. The CDR3 totals 14 residues. CDR1 is SGDLS and CDR2 is YYNGEE in the germline V gene. V shed 4 bases, J shed 14 bases, and the junction held 16 bases outside the gene matches.

This chain connects TRBV20-1 to TRBJ2-3; no definite D call. V lost 0 bases, J lost 2 bases, and 6 bases lay in between. The CDR3 has 13 amino acids. Germline CDR1 reads DFQATT; CDR2 reads SNEGSKA (reference sequence). Here the CDR3 reads CSARDSYTDTQYF. The CDR3 nucleotides are TGCAGTGCTAGAGACTCCTACACAGATACGCAGTATTTT.

The chain has TRBV4-3 and TRBJ1-1, with D hard to call. This CDR3 has 15 residues. Germline V gives CDR1 LGHNA, CDR2 YSLEER. Trimming shortened V by 1 base and J by 4 bases, and 13 bases separated the two germline ends. Here the CDR3 DNA reads TGCGCCAGCAGCCAAGCGCCTGGTGCGACCACTGAAGCTTTCTTT. This gives the protein CASSQAPGATTEAFF.

The chain joins TRBV5-1 to TRBJ2-5; possible D gene TRBD1, 5 bases. Per the germline V gene, CDR1 is SGHRS and CDR2 is YFSETQ. Trimming took off 7 bases at V and 5 bases at J, with 18 bases between the two ends. The length of the CDR3 is 14 residues. The CDR3 here is CASSISQGVETQYF. The CDR3 bases are TGCGCCAGCTCAATCTCGCAGGGTGTGGAGACCCAGTACTTC.

J is TRBJ2-2 and V is TRBV4-1; 7 bases match TRBD1. The germline V gene has CDR1 MGHRA and CDR2 YSYEKL. Losses at the gene ends were 4 bases for V and 1 base for J; bases not matched to a gene: 3. The CDR3 spans 15 residues. The CDR3 is CASSRQGVNTGELFF. The CDR3 DNA reads as TGCGCCAGCAGCCGACAGGGAGTGAACACCGGGGAGCTGTTTTTT.

The genes are TRBV6-6 and TRBJ1-2, with no clear D. The CDR3 has 13 residues. Germline CDR1 reads MNHNY; CDR2 reads SVGAGI (reference sequence). Trimming stripped 2 bases from V and 5 bases from J, with 9 bases between. This CDR3 reads CASSYDPFYGYTF. The CDR3 region has the DNA TGTGCCAGCAGTTACGACCCCTTTTATGGCTACACCTTC.